A single sample gave rise to the 29 T cell receptor beta chains below, sequenced in a study of technical replicates of blood from a few donors. The data were produced by immunoSEQ multiplex PCR, yet TCRdb's version contains in-frame clones alone and is incomplete. This table holds 100,000 or so clones, 95% to 97% found once. Sequencing was carried out using T cells isolated from PBMCs. The origin of the receptors is a human donor in good health.

This chain links TRBV7-9 with TRBJ1-5; D is unclear. CDR3 length: 14 residues. Germline lookup yields CDR1 SEHNR and CDR2 FQNEAQ (reference sequence). Trimming shortened V by 5 bases and J by 2 bases, and 10 bases separated the two germline ends. The CDR3 region has the DNA TGTGCCAGCAGCCCATCAGAAGGCAATCAGCCCCAGCATTTT. Its protein product is CASSPSEGNQPQHF.

This clone was found once. The V call is TRBV10-3, the J call TRBJ2-3, with TRBD2 matching over 12 bases. The CDR3 extends over 13 amino acids. Trimming took 6 bases from V and 6 from J; bases not matched to a gene: 1. The germline gives CDR1 ENHRY, CDR2 SYGVKD. CDR3 bases: TGTGCCATCAGGGGACTAGCGGGCGATACGCAGTATTTT. Residues: CAIRGLAGDTQYF.

The V and J genes are TRBV11-3 and TRBJ2-3, with 11 bases lining up with TRBD2. This CDR3 spans 17 amino acids. With 1 base clipped from V and 1 base from J, the junction kept 4 bases outside the gene matches. Germline CDR1 and CDR2: SGHNT and YENEEA. As DNA, the CDR3 is TGTGCCAGCAGCTTAGGACTAGCGGGAATGGGCACAGATACGCAGTATTTT. Its protein product is CASSLGLAGMGTDTQYF.

V is TRBV30 and J is TRBJ1-1; TRBD1 matches 9 bases. This CDR3 spans 14 amino acids. V gave up 5 bases and J gave up 2 bases; unmatched junction bases: 6. Germline V gene data show CDR1 as GTSNPN and CDR2 as SVGIG (reference sequence). The CDR3 DNA follows: TGTGCCTGGGCCTGGGACAGGGAAAACACTGAAGCTTTCTTT. Translation gives CAWAWDRENTEAFF.

The chain recombines TRBV5-1 with TRBJ2-7; 7 bases match TRBD2. Germline values: CDR1 SGHRS, CDR2 YFSETQ. The CDR3 loop spans 14 amino acids. V lost 1 base to trimming and J lost 4 bases; unmatched junction nucleotides: 5. In nucleotides, the CDR3 is TGCGCCAGCAGCTTGAAGCGGGACGCGTACGAGCAGTACTTC. Amino acids: CASSLKRDAYEQYF.

The V call is TRBV2, the J call TRBJ2-7; D is unresolved. This CDR3 has 12 amino acids. Germline V CDR1 and CDR2: SNHLY, FYNNEI. Deletions cut 7 bases from V and 3 bases from J, with 10 bases between. The CDR3 is CASMRQDYEQYF. The CDR3 coding sequence is TGTGCCAGCATGCGCCAGGACTACGAGCAGTACTTC.

On this clone itself: Within the sample, other DNA sequences also encode this same CDR3. V gene TRBV28 combines with J gene TRBJ2-3, with TRBD1 as a possible D gene (6 bases). The V gene lost 3 bases and the J gene lost 1 base, with 8 bases spanning the gap. From germline, CDR1 is MDHEN and CDR2 SYDVKM. The CDR3 has 14 residues. As DNA, the CDR3 is TGTGCCAGCAGTTTGGCAGGGGGCACAGATACGCAGTATTTT. It is translated as CASSLAGGTDTQYF.

V and J are TRBV27 and TRBJ1-1; D is unclear. The germline V and J ends were trimmed by 4 bases and 0 bases, with 6 bases remaining between them. CDR1 is MNHEY and CDR2 is SMNVEV in the germline V gene (reference sequence). This CDR3 has 13 amino acids. CDR3 region: CASSSRVNTEAFF. The CDR3, as DNA: TGTGCCAGCAGTTCGAGGGTGAACACTGAAGCTTTCTTT.

V usage is TRBV6-1 and J usage is TRBJ2-4, with a tentative D call TRBD1 (6 bases). There are 17 residues in the CDR3. Trimming left V 2 bases short and J 0 bases short, with 14 bases between. CDR1 and CDR2 from the germline V gene are MNHNS and SASEGT. Written as DNA, the CDR3 is TGTGCCAGCAGTGAATTGGACGACAGGATAGCCAAAAACATTCAGTACTTC. Its protein product is CASSELDDRIAKNIQYF.

The chain joins TRBV5-1 to TRBJ2-1, with TRBD2 as a possible D gene (6 bases). V lost 2 bases and J 8 bases, leaving 17 bases between the germline ends. Germline-derived CDR1 and CDR2 are SGHRS and YFSETQ. The CDR3 contains 15 residues. In DNA, the CDR3 is TGCGCCAGCAGCTTCTTCCTCCGGGAGTCGGATGAGCAGTTCTTC. The encoded protein is CASSFFLRESDEQFF.

The CDR3 sequence is CASRQGYTEAFF. The DNA of the CDR3 is TGTGCCAGCAGGCAGGGCTACACTGAAGCTTTCTTT. The chain joins TRBV6-5 to TRBJ1-1; D perhaps matches TRBD1 (5 bases). Germline CDR1 and CDR2: MNHEY and SVGAGI. The V end lost 6 bases, the J end lost 3 bases, and 8 bases lay between the germline ends. This CDR3 has 12 amino acids.

The chain's CDR3 is CASSARTGDADTEAFF. The CDR3 region has the DNA TGTGCCAGCAGCGCCCGGACAGGGGATGCGGACACTGAAGCTTTCTTT. V is TRBV9 and J is TRBJ1-1, with 9 nucleotides matching TRBD1. The V gene end was trimmed by 3 bases and the J gene end by 3 bases; junction bases not matched to a gene: 9. The germline gives CDR1 SGDLS, CDR2 YYNGEE. The CDR3 totals 16 residues. The full variable domain, with the rest looked up from reference TRBV9 and TRBJ1-1, is DSGVTQTPKHLITATGQRVTLRCSPRSGDLSVYWYQQSLDQGLQFLIQYYNGEERAKGNILERFSAQQFPDLHSELNLSSLELGDSALYFCASSARTGDADTEAFFGQGTRLTVV.

The count of this clone is one. The chain has TRBV18 and TRBJ1-1; weak D call: TRBD1 (5 bases). Trimming took 4 bases from V and 3 from J, leaving 12 bases between them. CDR3 length: 14 amino acids. Germline lookup yields CDR1 KGHSH and CDR2 LQKENI. CDR3 DNA: TGTGCCAGCTCACTTTGGGGCTGGGACACTGAAGCTTTCTTT. The encoded protein is CASSLWGWDTEAFF.

The chain links TRBV5-1 to TRBJ2-3, with 7 bases lining up with TRBD2. Germline V CDR1 and CDR2: SGHRS, YFSETQ. This CDR3 is 15 amino acids long. The V gene end was trimmed by 5 bases and the J gene end by 4 bases; junction bases not matched to a gene: 10. This CDR3 reads CASSKRGPVADTQYF. CDR3 sequence (DNA): TGCGCCAGCAGTAAGCGGGGACCTGTAGCAGATACGCAGTATTTT.

V gene TRBV27 combines with J gene TRBJ2-7, with TRBD1 matching 10 bases. V lost 2 bases and J lost 3; bases outside the gene matches: 1. Germline V CDR1 and CDR2: MNHEY, SMNVEV (reference sequence). The CDR3 runs 14 residues. CDR3: CASSLRDRGYEQYF. For the CDR3, the DNA is TGTGCCAGCAGTTTAAGGGACAGGGGCTACGAGCAGTACTTC.

The chain has TRBV6-5 and TRBJ1-5; no firm D call. CDR1 and CDR2 (germline): MNHEY, SVGAGI. The V and J ends lost 0 bases and 9 bases respectively, with 12 bases between them. The CDR3 is 14 amino acids. The CDR3, as DNA: TGTGCCAGCAGTTACTCCCCCCTTTACGGGCCCCAGCATTTT. Its translation is CASSYSPLYGPQHF.

The V and J genes are TRBV4-1 and TRBJ2-7, with 9 nucleotides matching TRBD1. The CDR3 has 15 amino acids. V shed 9 bases, J shed 4 bases, and the junction held 13 bases outside the gene matches. CDR1 is MGHRA, CDR2 YSYEKL, per germline. The CDR3 sequence is CASNLLETGGYEQYF. In nucleotides, the CDR3 is TGCGCCAGTAACCTTTTAGAGACAGGGGGTTACGAGCAGTACTTC.

The chain combines TRBV7-9 with TRBJ2-1; maybe TRBD2 (6 bases). The CDR3 spans 16 residues. Per germline, CDR1 SEHNR and CDR2 FQNEAQ (reference sequence). V was pared by 5 bases and J by 1 base, with 15 bases between. Here the CDR3 reads CASSVPGLPSYNEQFF. DNA of the CDR3: TGTGCCAGCAGCGTACCGGGACTTCCATCCTACAATGAGCAGTTCTTC.

The chain carries TRBV18 and TRBJ2-1; D is unclear. This CDR3 contains 15 residues. Germline loops: CDR1 KGHSH, CDR2 LQKENI. Trimming took off 2 bases at V and 4 bases at J, with 12 bases between the two ends. Here the CDR3 reads CASSPSVSKYNEQFF. CDR3 coding DNA: TGTGCCAGCTCACCATCGGTCTCCAAGTACAATGAGCAGTTCTTC.

This chain's CDR3 is CASSPPLGGNTEAFF. Written as DNA, the CDR3 is TGTGCCAGCTCACCACCCCTGGGGGGGAACACTGAAGCTTTCTTT. The J gene is TRBJ1-1, the V gene TRBV18, with D possibly matching TRBD1 (5 bases). V dropped 0 bases and J dropped 1 base, with 9 bases sitting between them. The CDR3 is made up of 15 amino acids. Germline V gives CDR1 KGHSH, CDR2 LQKENI.

The chain carries TRBV19 and TRBJ2-7; 10 nucleotides align to TRBD1. Germline assignment: CDR1 LNHDA and CDR2 SQIVND (reference sequence). The J segment lost 2 bases and the V segment lost 3 bases, leaving 4 bases of the junction unmatched. This CDR3 region has 15 residues. The CDR3: CASSIGGQGTYEQYF. The CDR3 DNA reads as TGTGCCAGTAGTATCGGGGGACAGGGGACCTACGAGCAGTACTTC.

The chain joins TRBV11-3 to TRBJ2-7, with TRBD2 as a possible D gene (5 bases). The V end lost 3 bases, the J end lost 5 bases, and 8 bases lay between the germline ends. The CDR3 loop spans 12 amino acids. Germline loops: CDR1 SGHNT, CDR2 YENEEA. The CDR3: CASSFGGNEQYF. The CDR3 nucleotides are TGTGCCAGCAGCTTTGGAGGAAACGAGCAGTACTTC.

Points on this clone: A read error may produce the germline difference seen at one junction end. V usage is TRBV6-6 and J usage is TRBJ1-3, with D perhaps TRBD1 (5 bases). Germline CDR1 MNHNY, CDR2 SVGAGI (reference sequence). This CDR3 comprises 16 residues. CDR3 coding DNA: TGTGCCAGCAGATACTTGGAGGGACTCACTGGAAACACCATATATTTT. Protein product: CASRYLEGLTGNTIYF.

The chain uses TRBV5-1 and TRBJ2-1; the D is unclear. The CDR3 consists of 11 residues. V lost 4 bases and J 8 bases, leaving 7 bases between the germline ends. Per germline, CDR1 SGHRS and CDR2 YFSETQ. CDR3 amino acids: CASSQNYEQFF. CDR3 DNA: TGCGCCAGCAGCCAAAACTATGAGCAGTTCTTC.

The rearrangement uses TRBV27 and TRBJ2-1; 7 bases line up with TRBD1. The CDR3 runs to 17 residues. Losses at the gene ends were 0 bases for V and 1 base for J; bases not matched to a gene: 6. Per the germline V gene, CDR1 is MNHEY and CDR2 is SMNVEV (reference sequence). This CDR3 is CASSLSLGGRSYNEQFF. CDR3 bases: TGTGCCAGCAGTTTATCCTTAGGGGGCAGGTCCTACAATGAGCAGTTCTTC.

The chain joins TRBV2 to TRBJ2-2; D is uncertain. The V end was cut by 7 bases, the J end by 6 bases, with 9 bases between. The germline CDR1 and CDR2 sequences are SNHLY and FYNNEI. The CDR3 contains 12 residues. The CDR3 protein is CASTYTAGELFF. DNA for the CDR3: TGTGCCAGCACCTATACGGCCGGGGAGCTGTTTTTT.

The V and J genes are TRBV4-2 and TRBJ1-4; 7 bases map to TRBD1. Germline V CDR1 and CDR2: LGHNA, YNFKEQ. The CDR3 covers 20 residues. Trimming cost V 0 bases and J 5 bases; bases outside gene matches: 18. This CDR3 is CASSQDLAGGKNQENEKLFF. In nucleotides, the CDR3 is TGTGCCAGCAGCCAAGATCTCGCAGGGGGGAAGAACCAAGAAAATGAAAAACTGTTTTTT.

V is TRBV30 and J is TRBJ2-3; D is uncertain. CDR3 length equals 13 residues. Germline CDR1 reads GTSNPN; CDR2 reads SVGIG (reference sequence). V lost 3 bases, J lost 5 bases, and 12 bases lay in between. DNA for the CDR3: TGTGCCTGGAGCGTAGGAGTGGAAGATACGCAGTATTTT. Translating gives CAWSVGVEDTQYF.

The chain combines TRBV27 with TRBJ1-1; D call uncertain. The CDR3 is 14 residues long. Germline CDR1 and CDR2: MNHEY and SMNVEV (reference sequence). V was cut by 2 bases and J by 4 bases, with 11 bases left in between. This chain's CDR3 is CASSLVLQSTEAFF. The CDR3 DNA reads as TGTGCCAGCAGTTTAGTATTACAAAGCACTGAAGCTTTCTTT.